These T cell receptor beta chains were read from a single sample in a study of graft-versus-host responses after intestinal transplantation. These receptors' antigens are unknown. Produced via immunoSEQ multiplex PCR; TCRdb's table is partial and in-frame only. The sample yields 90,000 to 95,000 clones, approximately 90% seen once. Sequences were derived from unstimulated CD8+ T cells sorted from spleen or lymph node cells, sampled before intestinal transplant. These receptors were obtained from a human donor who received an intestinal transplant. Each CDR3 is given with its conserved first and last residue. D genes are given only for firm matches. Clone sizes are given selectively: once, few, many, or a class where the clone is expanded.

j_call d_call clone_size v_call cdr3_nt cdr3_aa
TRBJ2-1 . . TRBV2 TGTGCCAGCAATGAATGGGGTCGCAATGAGCAGTTCTTC CASNEWGRNEQFF
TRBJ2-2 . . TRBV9 TGTGCCAGCAGCGTAAGGGGACATCGGGAGGTGGAAACCGGGGAGCTGTTTTTT CASSVRGHREVETGELFF
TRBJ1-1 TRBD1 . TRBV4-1 TGCGCCAGCAGCCAAGAAGGGACAGGGGGGATGAACACTGAAGCTTTCTTT CASSQEGTGGMNTEAFF
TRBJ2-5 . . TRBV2 TGTGCCTCCACCCCGAAGTACCAAGAGACCCAGTACTTC CASTPKYQETQYF
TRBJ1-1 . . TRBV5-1 TGCGCCAGCAGCTTGGCCGCGACACAGAACACTGAAGCTTTCTTT CASSLAATQNTEAFF
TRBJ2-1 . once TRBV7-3 TGTGCCAGCAGCTTAGAGCTTATAGGCTACAATGAGCAGTTCTTC CASSLELIGYNEQFF
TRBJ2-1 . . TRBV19 TGTGCCAGTAGTCCGGCCGGGACGTACACCTCCTACAATGAGCAGTTCTTC CASSPAGTYTSYNEQFF
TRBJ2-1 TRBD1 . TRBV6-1 TGTGCCAGCAGTGCTAGGGACAGGGAGCAGTTCTTC CASSARDREQFF
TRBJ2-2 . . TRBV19 TGTGCCAGTAGTATTTCACAGGAGAGCCTCACCGGGGAGCTGTTTTTT CASSISQESLTGELFF
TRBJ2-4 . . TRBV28 TGTGCCAGCAGTCCCGAGTCAGGGGCGCTCGGGGGCAAAAACATTCAGTACTTC CASSPESGALGGKNIQYF
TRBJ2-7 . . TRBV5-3 TGTGCCAGAAGCCCGAGCCAGGGGGGGGCCGGGGAGCAGTACTTC CARSPSQGGAGEQYF
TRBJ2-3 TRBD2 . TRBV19 TGTGCCAGTAGTACGTGGGGACTAGGTCGGACAGATACGCAGTATTTT CASSTWGLGRTDTQYF
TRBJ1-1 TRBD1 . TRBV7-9 TGTGCCAGCAGCTTAGGACAGGGGTCATTGAACACTGAAGCTTTCTTT CASSLGQGSLNTEAFF
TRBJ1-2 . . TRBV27 TGTGCCAGCAGTCCTACCCCAGGACAGCCAGATGGCTACACCTTC CASSPTPGQPDGYTF
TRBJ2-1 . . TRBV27 TGTGCCAGCGCCTCGGACGGCCCCTGGGCTAATGAGCAGTTCTTC CASASDGPWANEQFF
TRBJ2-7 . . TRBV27 TGTGCCAGCGGCCAGACATCGAGATGGGAGCAGTACTTC CASGQTSRWEQYF
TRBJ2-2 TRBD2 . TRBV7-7 TGTGCCAGCAGCTTAGAAGCGGGAGGGAACACCGGGGAGCTGTTTTTT CASSLEAGGNTGELFF
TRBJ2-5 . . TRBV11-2 TGTGCCAGCAGCTCTTTCCCCTCTGACCAAGAGACCCAGTACTTC CASSSFPSDQETQYF
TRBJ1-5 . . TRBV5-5 TGTGCCAGCAGCTCAGCAAGCACAAGCAATCAGCCCCAGCATTTT CASSSASTSNQPQHF
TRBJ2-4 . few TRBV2 TGTGCCAGCAGTGACCGACAGAACATTCAGTACTTC CASSDRQNIQYF
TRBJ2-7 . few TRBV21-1 TGTGCCAGCAGCAAACGGGAGGGATACGAGCAGTACTTC CASSKREGYEQYF
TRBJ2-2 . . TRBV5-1 TGCGCCAGCAGCACGACAGGCGCGAACACCGGGGAGCTGTTTTTT CASSTTGANTGELFF
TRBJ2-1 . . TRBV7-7 TGTGCCAGCAGCTTAGGGCGGGTTCCCTACAATGAGCAGTTCTTC CASSLGRVPYNEQFF
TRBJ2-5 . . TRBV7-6 TGTGCCAGCAGCTTATCGACGGGAGTCCAAGAGACCCAGTACTTC CASSLSTGVQETQYF
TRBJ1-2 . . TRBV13 TGTGCCAGCAGCCCAGGGGTTAAGGGCTATGGCTACACCTTC CASSPGVKGYGYTF
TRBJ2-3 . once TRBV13 TGTGCCAGCAGCCTCAGACTAGGGCGCACAGATACGCAGTATTTT CASSLRLGRTDTQYF
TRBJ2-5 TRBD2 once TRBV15 TGTGCCACCAGCAGAGACGGCGGGGGGCGCCAAGAGACCCAGTACTTC CATSRDGGGRQETQYF
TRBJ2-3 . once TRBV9 TGTGCCAGCAGCGTAGCTATTCAGAAGACTAGCACAGATACGCAGTATTTT CASSVAIQKTSTDTQYF
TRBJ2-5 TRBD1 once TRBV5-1 TGCGCCAGCAGCTTTGGACAGGGGGAGACCCAGTACTTC CASSFGQGETQYF
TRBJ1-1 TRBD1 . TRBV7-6 TGTGCCAGCAGCCACGGGACAGGCACTGAAGCTTTCTTT CASSHGTGTEAFF
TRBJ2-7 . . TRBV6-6 TGTGCCAGCAACGAAGGGACAAACGAGCAGTACTTC CASNEGTNEQYF
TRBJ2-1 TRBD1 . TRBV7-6 TGTGCCAGCAGCTTTGGACAGGTGTACAATGAGCAGTTCTTC CASSFGQVYNEQFF
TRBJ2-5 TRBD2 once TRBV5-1 TGCGCCAGCAGCTCCAAGAGGGTAGCGGGGCAAGAGACCCAGTACTTC CASSSKRVAGQETQYF
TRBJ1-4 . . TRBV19 TGTGCCACCCGACCGTCAACTAATGAAAAACTGTTTTTT CATRPSTNEKLFF
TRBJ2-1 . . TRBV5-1 TGCGCCAGCAGCTTGGGGGGTAATGAGCAGTTCTTC CASSLGGNEQFF
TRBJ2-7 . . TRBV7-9 TGTGCCAGCAGCTTGCCACCGTGGGAGCAGTACTTC CASSLPPWEQYF
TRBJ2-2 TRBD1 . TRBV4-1 TGCGCCAGCAGCCAAGATCCCAGGGGGCAAAACACCGGGGAGCTGTTTTTT CASSQDPRGQNTGELFF
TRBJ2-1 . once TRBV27 TGTGCCAGCAGTGTAATTGGGGGTGAGCAGTTCTTC CASSVIGGEQFF
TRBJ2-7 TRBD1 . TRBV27 TGTGCCAGCAGCCCGGGACAGGGGGCGTACGAGCAGTACTTC CASSPGQGAYEQYF
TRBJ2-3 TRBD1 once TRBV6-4 TGTGCCGGACCCCAGGGGGACCCAGATACGCAGTATTTT CAGPQGDPDTQYF
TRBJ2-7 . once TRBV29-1 TGCAGCGTTGAAGGGACAAGGAGGTACGAGCAGTACTTC CSVEGTRRYEQYF
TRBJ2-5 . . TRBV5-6 TGTGCCAGCAGCTGGGGCCTGGGAGCGGAGACCCAGTACTTC CASSWGLGAETQYF
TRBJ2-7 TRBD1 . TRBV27 TGTGCCAGCAGTAAGGACAGGGGGCAAGAGCAGTACTTC CASSKDRGQEQYF
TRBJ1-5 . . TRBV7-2 TGTGCCAGCAGATCCGACCCAGGGTTGGGGTCCCAGCCCCAGCATTTT CASRSDPGLGSQPQHF
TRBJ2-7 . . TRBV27 TGTGCCAGCGCAATCGGGGCGAGCTCCTACGAGCAGTACTTC CASAIGASSYEQYF